This entry features one TCR beta chain sequence. The entry originates in a study of T-cell reconstitution after alpha-beta-depleted transplantation in children. The V end was cut by 6 bases, the J end by 4 bases, with 9 bases between. This CDR3 comprises 11 residues. Germline CDR1 SQVTM, CDR2 ANQGSEA. TCRbeta library preparation incorporated unique molecular identifiers. TCRdb re-called the PCR reads with MiXCR, one entry per CDR3 protein. Found here are a few hundred thousand distinct CDR3 sequences, over 10% of them singletons; the top ten hold 2.2%. The input for sequencing was PBMCs, mostly from graft donor cells, taken 360 days after TCRalphabeta/CD19-depleted stem cell transplant. The sequence was obtained from a male patient younger than 18 who had a stem cell transplant for acute myeloid leukemia, so the T cells may come from the graft donor. This rearrangement joins TRBV29-1 to TRBJ1-1; D gene uncertain. CDR3 nucleotides: TGCAGCGTCCTACCAGTCACTGAAGCTTTCTTT. Amino acids: CSVLPVTEAFF. Full variable domain (remainder filled in from reference TRBV29-1 and TRBJ1-1): SAVISQKPSRDICQRGTSLTIQCQVDSQVTMMFWYRQQPGQSLTLIATANQGSEATYESGFVIDKFPISRPNLTFSTLTVSNMSPEDSSIYLCSVLPVTEAFFGQGTRLTVV.